The 2 T cell receptor beta chains presented below share a single source sample, sequenced in a study of cytomegalovirus exposure and HLA in healthy donors. Researchers ran the PCR with 60 Vbeta and 13 Jbeta primers. The method was immunoSEQ multiplex PCR; TCRdb's version includes in-frame clones alone and lacks a portion of them. The data contain just over 25,000 clones, roughly 70% of them singletons. The sequenced sample was PBMCs. Receptor source: a woman in her fifties or sixties in good health and CMV-seronegative.

The gene calls are TRBV7-2 and TRBJ2-1, with TRBD2 identical over 9 bases. Germline V gene sequence: CDR1 SGHTA, CDR2 FQGNSA. CDR3 length: 11 residues. The J segment lost 15 bases and the V segment lost 4 bases, leaving 4 bases of the junction unmatched. The CDR3 DNA is TGTGCCAGCAGCTCGGGACTAGCTGCGTTCTTC. It yields the protein CASSSGLAAFF.

This rearrangement joins TRBV10-2 to TRBJ2-5, with 14 bases fitting TRBD2. The CDR3 runs to 16 residues. V was pared by 0 bases and J by 4 bases, with 1 base of the junction left unmatched. Germline-derived CDR1 and CDR2 are WSHSY and SAAADI. The DNA of the CDR3 is TGCGCCAGCAGTGAGTCAGGACTAGCGGGAGGAGAGACCCAGTACTTC. Encoded protein: CASSESGLAGGETQYF.